This T cell receptor beta chain was sequenced for a study of T-cell memory formation after mild COVID-19. As regards this clonotype: Its antigen is undetermined.

Per the germline V gene, CDR1 is MNHNY and CDR2 is SVGAGI (reference sequence). The CDR3 runs 20 residues. V was pared by 0 bases and J by 5 bases, with 28 bases between. General study findings and limits: The CD4+ clones that contracted clustered mainly within CM and EM, and the CD8+ clones concentrated in EMRA.

Via MiXCR, TCRdb re-called the 5' RACE reads, giving one row per CDR3 protein. The sample holds around 250,000 distinct CDR3 sequences; 16% are singletons and the top ten take roughly 25%. The chain joins TRBV6-6 to TRBJ2-5; D may match TRBD1 or TRBD2 (6 bases each). The TCR originated in a man younger than 35 who had mild COVID-19 (a few samples of this study predate the infection). Cell type and time point are not known. Specimen: PBMCs or a T cell subset sorted from them (not recorded which). The CDR3 loop is CASSYSIVQGNPQGGETQYF. CDR3 in DNA: TGTGCCAGCAGTTACTCGATCGTGCAGGGGAACCCGCAAGGAGGGGAGACCCAGTACTTC.